This is a list of T cell receptor beta chains from one sample in a study of blood T cell repertoires in COVID-19. Sequencing used immunoSEQ multiplex PCR; TCRdb keeps in-frame clones, though not all of them. The sample shows around 270,000 clones, roughly 89% of them seen only once. Sequenced: peripheral blood. The receptors shown here come from a woman aged 35 to 49 who had recovered from COVID-19. CDR3s include the opening cysteine and the closing phenylalanine or tryptophan. The D gene is left open where the match is weak. Size values are once, few and many counts, or a class for expanded clones, and some rows have none.

d_gene: TRBD1
len: 16
j_gene: TRBJ1-5
abundance: -
v_gene: TRBV7-2
CDR3nt: TGTGCCAGCAGCCCCAGAGCCTCAGGGGGAAGACAGCCCCAGCATTTT
CDR3aa: CASSPRASGGRQPQHF

d_gene: -
len: 13
j_gene: TRBJ2-1
abundance: -
v_gene: TRBV7-9
CDR3nt: TGTGCCAGGGAGGCGGGAACAACAGAGGAGCAGTTCTTC
CDR3aa: CAREAGTTEEQFF

d_gene: -
len: 13
j_gene: TRBJ2-2
abundance: -
v_gene: TRBV6-4
CDR3nt: TGTGCCAGCAGTGACGAGGGAACCGGGGAGCTGTTTTTT
CDR3aa: CASSDEGTGELFF

d_gene: -
len: 18
j_gene: TRBJ1-5
abundance: -
v_gene: TRBV23-1
CDR3nt: TGCGCCAGCAGTCAATTCCGGAATTATTCGGGGGGCAGGCAGCCCCAGCATTTT
CDR3aa: CASSQFRNYSGGRQPQHF

d_gene: TRBD1
len: 13
j_gene: TRBJ1-1
abundance: few
v_gene: TRBV2
CDR3nt: TGTGCCAGCACCCAGACAGGGTACACTGAAGCTTTCTTT
CDR3aa: CASTQTGYTEAFF

d_gene: -
len: 12
j_gene: TRBJ2-2
abundance: -
v_gene: TRBV6-5
CDR3nt: TGTGCCAGCATCAGTGTTGGCGGGGAGCTGTTTTTT
CDR3aa: CASISVGGELFF

d_gene: TRBD2
len: 14
j_gene: TRBJ2-5
abundance: once
v_gene: TRBV29-1
CDR3nt: TGCAGCGTTTCTGTAGCGGGGCGCCAAGAGACCCAGTACTTC
CDR3aa: CSVSVAGRQETQYF

d_gene: TRBD2
len: 17
j_gene: TRBJ2-3
abundance: -
v_gene: TRBV24-1
CDR3nt: TGTGCCACCAGTGAAAGCGGGGGATCTTATAGCGCAGATACGCAGTATTTT
CDR3aa: CATSESGGSYSADTQYF

d_gene: -
len: 15
j_gene: TRBJ2-7
abundance: once
v_gene: TRBV5-1
CDR3nt: TGCGCCAGCGGCCTCCGGGACAACACCTTCTACGAGCAGTACTTC
CDR3aa: CASGLRDNTFYEQYF

d_gene: -
len: 17
j_gene: TRBJ1-1
abundance: -
v_gene: TRBV4-1
CDR3nt: TGCGCCAGCAGCCAAGGGAACAGGCTGCTAATGAACACTGAAGCTTTCTTT
CDR3aa: CASSQGNRLLMNTEAFF

d_gene: TRBD1
len: 16
j_gene: TRBJ1-4
abundance: -
v_gene: TRBV28
CDR3nt: TGTGCCAGCAGTTTAGATAGGGGGACAGGGTTCGAAAAACTGTTTTTT
CDR3aa: CASSLDRGTGFEKLFF

d_gene: -
len: 13
j_gene: TRBJ2-1
abundance: once
v_gene: TRBV27
CDR3nt: TGTGCCAGCAGCATTAACCATAGACTCGAGCAGTTCTTC
CDR3aa: CASSINHRLEQFF

d_gene: -
len: 14
j_gene: TRBJ1-1
abundance: -
v_gene: TRBV7-9
CDR3nt: TGTGCCAGCAGCCGATCAGGGGTGAGCACTGAAGCTTTCTTT
CDR3aa: CASSRSGVSTEAFF

d_gene: TRBD2
len: 15
j_gene: TRBJ2-7
abundance: -
v_gene: TRBV15
CDR3nt: TGTGCCACCAGCAGAGACTCAACTAGCGGTAGCGAGCAGTACTTC
CDR3aa: CATSRDSTSGSEQYF

d_gene: -
len: 14
j_gene: TRBJ1-5
abundance: -
v_gene: TRBV28
CDR3nt: TGTGCCAGCAGTGGAGCCGGGGGCAATCAGCCCCAGCATTTT
CDR3aa: CASSGAGGNQPQHF

d_gene: -
len: 13
j_gene: TRBJ1-6
abundance: few
v_gene: TRBV2
CDR3nt: TGTGCCAGCAGAGACAATTTTGCTACCACCCTCCACTTT
CDR3aa: CASRDNFATTLHF